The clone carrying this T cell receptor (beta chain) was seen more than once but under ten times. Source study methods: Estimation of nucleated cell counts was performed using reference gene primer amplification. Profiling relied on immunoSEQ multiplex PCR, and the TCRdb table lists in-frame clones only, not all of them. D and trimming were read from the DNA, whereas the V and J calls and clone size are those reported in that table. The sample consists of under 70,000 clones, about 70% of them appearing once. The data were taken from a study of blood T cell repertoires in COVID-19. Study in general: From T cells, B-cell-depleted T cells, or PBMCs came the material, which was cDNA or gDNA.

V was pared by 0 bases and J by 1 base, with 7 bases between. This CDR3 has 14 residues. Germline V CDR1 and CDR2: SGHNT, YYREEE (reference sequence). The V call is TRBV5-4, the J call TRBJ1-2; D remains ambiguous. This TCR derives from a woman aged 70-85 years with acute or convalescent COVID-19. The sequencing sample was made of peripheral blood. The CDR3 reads CASSLDGFNYGYTF. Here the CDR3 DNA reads TGTGCCAGCAGCTTGGATGGCTTTAACTATGGCTACACCTTC.